This record looks at one T cell receptor (beta chain) sequence and its context. Its target antigen remains unknown. No much larger clone is present one base from it, and per-base qualities are unavailable. The receptor library was made with 5' RACE. The sequencer listed for this sample is Illumina HiSeq 2000. Template switching introduced a universal primer binding site; the final cDNA contained a unique molecular identifier, enabling accurate counting of TCR cDNA molecules. Specific primers in the conserved constant-segment region were used to synthesize first-strand cDNA for TCR alpha and beta chains. Each cDNA library was double barcoded, with a SMART-Mk sample barcode plus Illumina barcodes, to control for contamination. TruSeq adapter sequences and Illumina sample barcodes were added in two successive PCR steps. The TCR alpha and beta cDNA libraries were sequenced on the Illumina HiSeq platform using custom primers. In the paper's pipeline: MiGEC was used to process raw reads and extract unique molecular identifiers, and MiXCR was used to find CDR3 positions. Recombination models were inferred per individual with the repgenHMM and IGoR tools using an EM algorithm. Shared clonotypes were analyzed with the tcR package in R, and sharing was normalized by the product of cloneset sizes. Out-of-frame nonproductive sequences were analyzed to study raw recombination free of thymic and clonal selection effects. TCRdb took the public reads, trimmed them with fastp at Q25, ran MiXCR for clone calling and kept in-frame beta chains. Identical CDR3 proteins give one entry, which carries the most common genes and DNA. TCRdb, rather than the study authors, made the V and J calls. This sample has 250,000 or so distinct CDR3 sequences in its table, and about 7% of those were observed once. About 3.6% of the sample goes to the ten largest clones.

Spanning cysteine to phenylalanine, the CDR3 consists of 15 amino acids. Only CDR3 DNA is held: 45 bases, read in frame from base 1. CDR1 and CDR2, looked up from the germline V gene (reference sequence), are SGHNT and YYREEE. The germline V end is reduced by 2 bases and the J end by 5 bases; junction bases left unmatched: 9. These data are taken from a study of identical twins (TCRdb year 2016). Some background on the complete study: To test whether fetal clonotypes persist, this study deep-sequenced TCR alpha and beta repertoires from monozygotic twins, from unrelated adults of various ages, and from cord blood. To rule out contamination, the twin experiments were replicated at different times with different library preparation protocols. Study-wide conclusions, independent of this receptor: The excess sharing between twins in beta out-of-frame sequences was weaker because fewer shared sequences reduced the signal-to-noise ratio. Zero-insertion analyses could be partly confounded by invariant T cells such as MAIT and iNKT, although diverse VJ usage argued against such confounding for most clonotypes. Recombination models systematically underestimated out-of-frame TCR alpha sharing in monozygotic twins but agreed with sharing between unrelated individuals. Because the same donors could not be followed over many years, the conclusions relied on cross-sectional statistical analysis. Compared with coincidental sharing between unrelated individuals, out-of-frame TCR alpha sequences shared between twins showed an excess of sequences with low generation probability. Abundant cord blood beta clonotypes had fewer insertions, young adult naive repertoires showed a similar but weaker trend, and memory repertoires showed no such trend.

All donors were healthy Caucasians. The twin cohort comprised three pairs of female monozygotic twins, all aged about 18 to 30 years. Using Miltenyi CD45RO+ enrichment and human naive T-cell isolation kits, memory (CD45RO+) and naive T cells were isolated from PBMC. These data also formed part of another study, on yellow fever vaccine responses in identical twins. The second investigation adds: According to the authors, the vaccine-induced T cell response in identical twins seemed to be partly convergent and partly specific to each individual. The study precisely tracked vaccine-responding T cell clones in identical twins.

This sequence originates from a woman aged 18-35 years in good health. Recombination linked TRBV5-4 to TRBJ2-5; TRBD2 matches 7 bases in the middle. Sequences were obtained from memory (CD45RO+) T cells sorted from blood. What the cell subset or site label conveys for this sample: CD45RO+ enriched T cells. The DNA is as follows: TGTGCCAGCAGCTTTGGAAGCGGGGCGGGGGAGACCCAGTACTTC. It specifies CASSFGSGAGETQYF.